This T cell receptor (beta chain) was sequenced in a study of T cell repertoires in cytomegalovirus infection. Study context: Recently described HLA-C-restricted plus well-studied HLA-B-restricted CMV epitopes were used.

The CDR3 has 15 amino acids. In germline, CDR1 is LGHDT, CDR2 YNNKEL (reference sequence). The V end lost 4 bases, the J end lost 0 bases, and 12 bases lay between the germline ends. Whole-study findings and limits: There were carriers of CMV plus the relevant HLA, and cumulative public TCR beta family frequency identified them. Dominating the ex vivo response were TCR beta clonotypes that were CMV-specific and HLA-C-restricted.

TCRdb independently ran MiXCR on the reads; one entry per CDR3 protein. Of approximately 1,000,000 distinct CDR3 sequences listed, approximately 31% are singletons. For this clonotype: Its target is not known.

The material was cultured CD8+ T cells from PBMCs, obtained from culture after CMV antigen stimulation. V gene TRBV3-1 combines with J gene TRBJ1-2; unclear D gene. The clonotype originates from a human donor in good health (CMV status not recorded). Some clones in this sample may be carry-over from other donors' samples. The CDR3 here is CASSPPRLSNYGYTF. For the CDR3, the DNA is TGTGCCAGCAGCCCCCCGCGCTTGTCTAACTATGGCTACACCTTC.